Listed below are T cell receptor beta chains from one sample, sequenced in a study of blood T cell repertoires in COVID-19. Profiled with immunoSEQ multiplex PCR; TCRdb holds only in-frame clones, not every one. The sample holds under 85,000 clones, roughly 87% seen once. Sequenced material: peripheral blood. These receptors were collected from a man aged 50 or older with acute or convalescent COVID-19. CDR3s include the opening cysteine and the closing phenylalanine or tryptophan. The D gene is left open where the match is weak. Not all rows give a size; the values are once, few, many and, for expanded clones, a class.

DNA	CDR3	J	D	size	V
TGTGCCAGCAGCCCTGGACAGGGGAAGGGAGGGTCTCAAGAGACCCAGTACTTC	CASSPGQGKGGSQETQYF	TRBJ2-5	TRBD1	NA	TRBV11-3
TGCGCCAGCAAAGAAACAGGCCAGGCGAACACCGGGGAGCTGTTTTTT	CASKETGQANTGELFF	TRBJ2-2	NA	NA	TRBV5-1
TGCAGCGTTGGATCTGGGGGACATTCCTACAATGAGCAGTTCTTC	CSVGSGGHSYNEQFF	TRBJ2-1	NA	NA	TRBV29-1
TGTGCCAGCAAAACAGGGGGCCAATCTGGGGCCAACGTCCTGACTTTC	CASKTGGQSGANVLTF	TRBJ2-6	TRBD1	NA	TRBV27
TGTGCCAGCAGCCCCGGGACAGGGTCTTCTGGAAACACCATATATTTT	CASSPGTGSSGNTIYF	TRBJ1-3	TRBD1	NA	TRBV7-7
TGCGCCAGCAGCTCGGCGGGGGAAAACTCTGGAAACACCATATATTTT	CASSSAGENSGNTIYF	TRBJ1-3	NA	NA	TRBV5-1
TGTGCCAGCAGCCCCGGACAGGGCGGCACTGAAGCTTTCTTT	CASSPGQGGTEAFF	TRBJ1-1	TRBD1	NA	TRBV11-2
TGCGCCAGCAGCCAAGCAGGGCGAGAGAACACTGAAGCTTTCTTT	CASSQAGRENTEAFF	TRBJ1-1	NA	once	TRBV4-3
TGCGCCAGCAGCACACAGGGGGGAATTCAGCCCCAGCATTTT	CASSTQGGIQPQHF	TRBJ1-5	TRBD1	NA	TRBV5-1
TGTGCCAGCAGCTCACTCCCCCCCGAGCAGTTCTTC	CASSSLPPEQFF	TRBJ2-1	NA	NA	TRBV7-2
TGCGCCAGCAGCCCGAAGGGACAGAACACTGAAGCTTTCTTT	CASSPKGQNTEAFF	TRBJ1-1	NA	few	TRBV4-3
TGTGCCAGTATCCGGACAGGAAAGTACGAGCAGTACTTC	CASIRTGKYEQYF	TRBJ2-7	TRBD1	NA	TRBV19
TGTGCCAGCAGCTCCAGAGGGACGGGGACTATTTCCGAGCAGTACTTC	CASSSRGTGTISEQYF	TRBJ2-7	TRBD2	once	TRBV9
TGTGCCAGCAGTTCGGACAGGGGGGTTCCCTACGAGCAGTACTTC	CASSSDRGVPYEQYF	TRBJ2-7	TRBD1	NA	TRBV7-2
TGTGCCAGCAGCCTACAGGGATTGAACAATCAGCCCCAGCATTTT	CASSLQGLNNQPQHF	TRBJ1-5	NA	NA	TRBV9
TGTGCCAGCAGCCACCCACAGGGAGACACCGGGGAGCTGTTTTTT	CASSHPQGDTGELFF	TRBJ2-2	NA	NA	TRBV5-4
TGTGCCAGCAGGTCAATCACTGAAGCTTTCTTT	CASRSITEAFF	TRBJ1-1	NA	NA	TRBV28
TGTGCCAGCAGTTACTCATCCAGGGGGACGAACACCGGGGAGCTGTTTTTT	CASSYSSRGTNTGELFF	TRBJ2-2	TRBD1	NA	TRBV6-2/TRBV6-3
TGTGCCAGCAGTCCCCGCGGGAGGGAAGATAGCTCACCCCTCCACTTT	CASSPRGREDSSPLHF	TRBJ1-6	NA	NA	TRBV28
TGTGCCAGCAAACCGGGACAGGGGGTTTACGAGCAGTACTTC	CASKPGQGVYEQYF	TRBJ2-7	TRBD1	NA	TRBV11-2
TGTGCCAGCAGCTTAGGTGCGTGGGCCGCAACTAATGAAAAACTGTTTTTT	CASSLGAWAATNEKLFF	TRBJ1-4	NA	NA	TRBV7-6
TGCAGCCTGGGACAGCCCTATGGCTACACCTTC	CSLGQPYGYTF	TRBJ1-2	TRBD1	NA	TRBV20-1
TGTGCCAGCAGCTTGGCAGGGGTCATGGAGCCCCAGCATTTT	CASSLAGVMEPQHF	TRBJ1-5	NA	once	TRBV5-6
TGTGCCAGCAGCTTATCTACCTCCTACAATGAGCAGTTCTTC	CASSLSTSYNEQFF	TRBJ2-1	NA	NA	TRBV7-9
TGTGCCACCAAGAATAGGAACACCGGGGAGCTGTTTTTT	CATKNRNTGELFF	TRBJ2-2	NA	NA	TRBV3-1/TRBV3-2
TGCGCCAGCAGCCAAGGGTTGCCAGCTAACTATGGCTACACCTTC	CASSQGLPANYGYTF	TRBJ1-2	NA	NA	TRBV4-1
TGTGCCAGCTCATCAACAACCACCACCGGGGAGCTGTTTTTT	CASSSTTTTGELFF	TRBJ2-2	NA	NA	TRBV18
TGTGCCAGCAGCGACGAACGGTACAGGGCGAACACTGAAGCTTTCTTT	CASSDERYRANTEAFF	TRBJ1-1	NA	NA	TRBV7-8
TGTGCCATCAGTGACCGGTGGGGGGATAGCGGGGCTGAGCAGTTCTTC	CAISDRWGDSGAEQFF	TRBJ2-1	TRBD2	NA	TRBV10-3
TGTGCCAGCAGTCATTATCGGGACAGAGATTCACCCCTCCACTTT	CASSHYRDRDSPLHF	TRBJ1-6	TRBD1	NA	TRBV7-9